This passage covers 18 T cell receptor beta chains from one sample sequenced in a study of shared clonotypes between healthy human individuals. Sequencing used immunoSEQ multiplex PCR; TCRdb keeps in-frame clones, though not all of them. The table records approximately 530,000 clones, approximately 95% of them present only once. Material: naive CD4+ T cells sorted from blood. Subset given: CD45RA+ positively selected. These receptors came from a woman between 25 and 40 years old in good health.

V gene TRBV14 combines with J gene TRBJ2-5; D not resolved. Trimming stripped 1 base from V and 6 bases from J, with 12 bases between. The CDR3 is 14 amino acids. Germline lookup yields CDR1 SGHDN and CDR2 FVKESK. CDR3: CASSQVWGWKTQYF. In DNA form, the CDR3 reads TGTGCCAGCAGCCAAGTCTGGGGTTGGAAGACCCAGTACTTC.

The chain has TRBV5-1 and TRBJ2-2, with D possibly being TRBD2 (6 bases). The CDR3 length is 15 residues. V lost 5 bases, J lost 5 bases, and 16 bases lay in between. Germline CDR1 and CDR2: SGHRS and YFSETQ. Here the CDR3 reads CASSAQSGGTGELFF. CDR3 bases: TGCGCCAGCAGTGCCCAGTCAGGAGGGACCGGGGAGCTGTTTTTT.

DNA of the CDR3: TGTGCCAGCGGATTCGGGACAGGGAGGAGCAATCAGCCCCAGCATTTT. It specifies CASGFGTGRSNQPQHF. The V call is TRBV6-6, the J call TRBJ1-5; TRBD1 matches at 9 bases. This CDR3 is 16 amino acids long. V shed 8 bases, J shed 1 base, and the junction held 9 bases outside the gene matches. Per germline, CDR1 MNHNY and CDR2 SVGAGI (reference sequence).

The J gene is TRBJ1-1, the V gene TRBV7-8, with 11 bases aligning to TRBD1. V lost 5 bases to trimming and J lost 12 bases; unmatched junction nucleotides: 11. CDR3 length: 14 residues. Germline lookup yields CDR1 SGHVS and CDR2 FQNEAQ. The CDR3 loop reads CASSPRTGGDTTFF. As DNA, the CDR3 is TGTGCCAGCAGCCCCCGGACAGGGGGCGATACGACTTTCTTT.

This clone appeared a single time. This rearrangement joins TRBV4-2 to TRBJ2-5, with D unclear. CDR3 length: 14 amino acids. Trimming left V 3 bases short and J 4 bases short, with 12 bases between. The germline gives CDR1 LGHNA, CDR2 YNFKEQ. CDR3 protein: CASSQAGITETQYF. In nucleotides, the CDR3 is TGTGCCAGCAGCCAGGCTGGGATAACAGAGACCCAGTACTTC.

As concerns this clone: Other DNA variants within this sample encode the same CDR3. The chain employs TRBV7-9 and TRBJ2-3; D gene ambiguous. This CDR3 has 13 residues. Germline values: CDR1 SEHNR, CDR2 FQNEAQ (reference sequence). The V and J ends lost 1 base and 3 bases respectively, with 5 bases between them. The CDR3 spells CASSLVGTDTQYF. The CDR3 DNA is TGTGCCAGCAGCTTAGTAGGGACAGATACGCAGTATTTT.

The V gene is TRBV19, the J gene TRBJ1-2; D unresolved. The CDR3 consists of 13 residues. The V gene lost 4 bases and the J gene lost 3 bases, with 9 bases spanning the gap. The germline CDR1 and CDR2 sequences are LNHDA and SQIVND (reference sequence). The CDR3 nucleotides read TGTGCCAGTAGTACAGGATTAGACTATGGCTACACCTTC. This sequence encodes CASSTGLDYGYTF.

The CDR3 DNA is TGTGCCAGCAGTTACTCGATCAACGGGAACTATGGCTACACCTTC. Protein product: CASSYSINGNYGYTF. This chain uses TRBV6-5 with TRBJ1-2; the D is unclear. This CDR3 comprises 15 residues. V was pared by 0 bases and J by 2 bases, with 10 bases between. Looked up from germline, CDR1 is MNHEY and CDR2 is SVGAGI.

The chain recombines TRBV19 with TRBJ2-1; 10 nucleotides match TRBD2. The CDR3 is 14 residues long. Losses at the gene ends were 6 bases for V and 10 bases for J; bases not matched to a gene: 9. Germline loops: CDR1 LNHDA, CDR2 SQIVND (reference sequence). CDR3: CASRLAGPIWEQFF. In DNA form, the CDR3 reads TGTGCCAGTAGACTAGCGGGACCAATCTGGGAGCAGTTCTTC.

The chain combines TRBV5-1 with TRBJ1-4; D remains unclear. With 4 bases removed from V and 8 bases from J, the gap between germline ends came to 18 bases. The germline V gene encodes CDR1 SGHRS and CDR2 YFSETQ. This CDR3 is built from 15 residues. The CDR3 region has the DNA TGCGCCAGCAGCCCCTACTCCTCCCGTGGGGAAAAACTGTTTTTT. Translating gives CASSPYSSRGEKLFF.

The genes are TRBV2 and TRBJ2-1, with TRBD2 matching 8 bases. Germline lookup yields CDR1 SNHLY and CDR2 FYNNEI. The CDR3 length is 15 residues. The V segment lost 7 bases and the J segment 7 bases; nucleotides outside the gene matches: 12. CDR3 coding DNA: TGTGCCAGCACACCGCAAGGGACTAGTACTAATGAGCAGTTCTTC. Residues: CASTPQGTSTNEQFF.

The CDR3 loop reads CASSVAVGVSYEQYF. The CDR3 DNA sequence: TGTGCCAGCAGCGTAGCTGTCGGGGTGTCGTACGAGCAGTACTTC. The chain recombines TRBV9 with TRBJ2-7; D is perhaps TRBD2 (5 bases). Trimming left V 0 bases short and J 4 bases short, with 14 bases between. The CDR3 runs to 15 residues. Germline V gene sequence: CDR1 SGDLS, CDR2 YYNGEE. Using reference TRBV9 and TRBJ2-7 for the parts outside the CDR3, the full variable domain is DSGVTQTPKHLITATGQRVTLRCSPRSGDLSVYWYQQSLDQGLQFLIQYYNGEERAKGNILERFSAQQFPDLHSELNLSSLELGDSALYFCASSVAVGVSYEQYFGPGTRLTVT.

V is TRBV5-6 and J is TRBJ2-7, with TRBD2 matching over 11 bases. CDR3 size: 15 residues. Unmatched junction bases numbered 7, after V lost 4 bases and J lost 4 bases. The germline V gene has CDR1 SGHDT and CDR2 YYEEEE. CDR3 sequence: CASSPGLAALYEQYF. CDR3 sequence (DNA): TGTGCCAGCAGCCCGGGACTAGCGGCCCTATACGAGCAGTACTTC.

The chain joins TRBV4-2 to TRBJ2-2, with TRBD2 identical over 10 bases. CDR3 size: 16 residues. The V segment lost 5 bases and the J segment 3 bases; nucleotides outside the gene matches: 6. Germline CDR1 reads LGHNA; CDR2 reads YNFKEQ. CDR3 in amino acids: CASSALAGVDTGELFF. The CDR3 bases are TGTGCCAGCAGCGCCCTAGCGGGAGTTGACACCGGGGAGCTGTTTTTT.

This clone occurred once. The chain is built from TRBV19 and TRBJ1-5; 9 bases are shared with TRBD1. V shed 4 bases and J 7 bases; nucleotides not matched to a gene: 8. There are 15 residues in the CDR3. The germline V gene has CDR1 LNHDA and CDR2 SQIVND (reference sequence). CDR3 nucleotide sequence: TGTGCCAGTAGTAGGGGACAGGGAGCGACCCAGCCCCAGCATTTT. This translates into CASSRGQGATQPQHF.

The CDR3 here is CASSAQGGSPLHF. CDR3 nucleotide sequence: TGTGCCAGCAGTGCGCAGGGTGGGTCACCCCTCCACTTT. The chain employs TRBV6-4 and TRBJ1-6; D perhaps matches TRBD1 (5 bases). The CDR3 sequence is 13 residues long. V gave up 4 bases and J gave up 10 bases, with 11 bases separating them. Germline V gene sequence: CDR1 MRHNA, CDR2 SNTAGT.

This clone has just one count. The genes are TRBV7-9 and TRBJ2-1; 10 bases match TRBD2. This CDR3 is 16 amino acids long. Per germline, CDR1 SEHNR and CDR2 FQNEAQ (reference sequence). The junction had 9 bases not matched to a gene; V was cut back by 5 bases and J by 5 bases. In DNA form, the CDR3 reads TGTGCCAGCAGCCCCAGTAGCGGGAGGTACAACAATGAGCAGTTCTTC. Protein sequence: CASSPSSGRYNNEQFF. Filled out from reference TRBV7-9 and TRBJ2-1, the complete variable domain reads DTGVSQNPRHKITKRGQNVTFRCDPISEHNRLYWYRQTLGQGPEFLTYFQNEAQLEKSRLLSDRFSAERPKGSFSTLEIQRTEQGDSAMYLCASSPSSGRYNNEQFFGPGTRLTVL.

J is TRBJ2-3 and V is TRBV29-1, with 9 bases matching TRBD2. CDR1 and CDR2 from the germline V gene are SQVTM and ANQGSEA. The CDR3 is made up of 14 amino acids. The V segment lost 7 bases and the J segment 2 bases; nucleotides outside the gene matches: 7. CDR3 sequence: CSAKTSGNTDTQYF. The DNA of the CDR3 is TGCAGCGCTAAGACTAGCGGAAACACAGATACGCAGTATTTT.